In this sample, the clone carrying this T cell receptor beta chain turned up many times. Its antigen is still unknown. The data were taken from a study of regulatory T cells in long-lasting Graves disease. Study conclusions and caveats: With persistent disease, TRBV28, TRBJ1-2 and TRBJ2-5 were the favored segments. Tissue studied was limited to peripheral blood, excluding thyroid tissue.

From germline, CDR1 is MNHEY and CDR2 SMNVEV (reference sequence). The J segment lost 6 bases and the V segment lost 2 bases, leaving 0 bases of the junction unmatched. The CDR3 is 12 residues long. With iRepertoire HTBI primers and Arm-PCR of CDR3 regions, TCR beta libraries were built. TCRdb independently ran MiXCR on the multiplex PCR reads; one entry per CDR3 protein. This table holds 520,000 or so distinct CDR3 sequences, about 12% found once. The time point was: newly diagnosed GD, antithyroid drugs for less than 3 months. From RNA extracted from PBMCs, the TCR library was made. It was an endocrinology department in Xi'an, China, that provided the patients. The data were also submitted as part of a second study, on T cells in Graves' hyperthyroidism and ophthalmopathy. Per that paper: Exclusion criteria comprised uncontrolled infection, other autoimmune disease, pregnancy or lactation.

This TCR was sampled from a woman between 25 and 40 years old with Graves disease. The rearrangement uses TRBV27 and TRBJ2-7; TRBD1 matches at 8 bases. The sequences come from peripheral blood mononuclear cells (PBMCs), collected at new diagnosis, from a patient treated with antithyroid drugs. The CDR3 bases are TGTGCCAGCAGTTTACAGGGGGCCGAGCAGTACTTC. Residues: CASSLQGAEQYF.